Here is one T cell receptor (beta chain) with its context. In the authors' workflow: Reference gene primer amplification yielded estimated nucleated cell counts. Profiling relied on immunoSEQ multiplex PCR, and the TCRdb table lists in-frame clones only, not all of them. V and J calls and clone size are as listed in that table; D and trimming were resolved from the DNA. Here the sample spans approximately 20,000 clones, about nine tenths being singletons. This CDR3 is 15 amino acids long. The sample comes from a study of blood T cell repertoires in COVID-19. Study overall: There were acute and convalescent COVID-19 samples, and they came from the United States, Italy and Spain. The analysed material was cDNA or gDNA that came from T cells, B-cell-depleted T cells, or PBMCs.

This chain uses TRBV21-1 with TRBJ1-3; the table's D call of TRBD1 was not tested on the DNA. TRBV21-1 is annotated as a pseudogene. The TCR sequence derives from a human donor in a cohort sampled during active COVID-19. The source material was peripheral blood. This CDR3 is CASSKYNSSGNTIYF. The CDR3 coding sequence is TGTGCCAGCAGCAAGTATAACAGCTCTGGAAACACCATATATTTT.